These 9 T cell receptor beta chains were all obtained from the same sample, sequenced in a study of cytomegalovirus exposure and HLA in healthy donors. Primers for the PCR totalled 60 Vbeta and 13 Jbeta. Here immunoSEQ multiplex PCR was the method, and the copy in TCRdb shows in-frame clones only, minus some. This sample carries 200,000 to 300,000 clones, roughly 82% of them seen once, and the ten largest clones take around 5.7%. Sequences were obtained from PBMCs. These receptors were collected from a woman between 40 and 50 years old in good health and CMV-seropositive.

The genes are TRBV13 and TRBJ2-3; D is perhaps TRBD2 (5 bases). V was shortened by 5 bases and J by 2 bases, with 14 bases between the two germline ends. The CDR3 length is 15 residues. Per germline, CDR1 PRHDT and CDR2 FYEKMQ (reference sequence). In nucleotides, the CDR3 is TGTGCCAGCAGCCCCCTCAGCGGTTTCACAGATACGCAGTATTTT. Residues: CASSPLSGFTDTQYF.

As for this clone: At one end, the junction sequence differs from germline, possibly due to a read error. The chain links TRBV7-9 to TRBJ2-7; 12 bases agree with TRBD2. This CDR3 has 16 residues. Germline lookup yields CDR1 SEHNR and CDR2 FQNEAQ (reference sequence). CDR3: CSSTKRTSGIPLEQYF. The CDR3 coding sequence is TGTTCCAGCACCAAAAGGACTAGCGGGATCCCCCTCGAGCAGTACTTC.

The chain combines TRBV9 with TRBJ1-1; D call uncertain. Germline V CDR1 and CDR2: SGDLS, YYNGEE. Trimming pared 7 bases from V and 5 bases from J, leaving 18 bases between. The CDR3 contains 14 residues. In DNA form, the CDR3 reads TGTGCCAGCTCGACCGGGGTTAGAGATACTGAAGCTTTCTTT. Residues: CASSTGVRDTEAFF.

The rearrangement links TRBV30 to TRBJ1-4; maybe TRBD1 (5 bases). CDR3 size: 15 residues. Trimming shortened V by 0 bases and J by 4 bases, and 12 bases separated the two germline ends. The germline gives CDR1 GTSNPN, CDR2 SVGIG (reference sequence). The CDR3 here is CAWSVLRGLNEKLFF. In nucleotides, the CDR3 is TGTGCCTGGAGTGTACTTAGGGGTCTTAATGAAAAACTGTTTTTT.

The chain recombines TRBV7-9 with TRBJ2-1, with a tentative D call TRBD2 (6 bases). Trimming cost V 4 bases and J 7 bases, with 17 bases left between them. In germline, CDR1 is SEHNR, CDR2 FQNEAQ (reference sequence). CDR3 length: 15 residues. CDR3 sequence: CASSSVGSAGNEQFF. CDR3 DNA sequence: TGTGCCAGCAGCTCTGTAGGATCGGCGGGGAATGAGCAGTTCTTC. The full variable domain, rest sourced from reference TRBV7-9 and TRBJ2-1, is DTGVSQNPRHKITKRGQNVTFRCDPISEHNRLYWYRQTLGQGPEFLTYFQNEAQLEKSRLLSDRFSAERPKGSFSTLEIQRTEQGDSAMYLCASSSVGSAGNEQFFGPGTRLTVL.

The rearrangement joins TRBV7-7 to TRBJ2-2; D gene uncertain. This CDR3 is built from 15 residues. Deletions cut 4 bases from V and 6 bases from J, with 15 bases between. The germline CDR1 and CDR2 sequences are SSHAT and FNYEAQ (reference sequence). The CDR3 DNA reads TGTGCCAGCAGCTCCACCACACATCAAGCCGGGGAGCTGTTTTTT. Amino acids: CASSSTTHQAGELFF.

This rearrangement joins TRBV5-1 to TRBJ2-1; 9 bases agree with TRBD2. Germline trimming cut 4 bases from V and 9 bases from J; bases unmatched to any gene: 14. Germline CDR1 is SGHRS and CDR2 is YFSETQ. The CDR3 contains 16 residues. The CDR3 protein is CASSPEGAGGRGEQFF. CDR3 sequence (DNA): TGCGCCAGCAGCCCTGAGGGAGCGGGGGGCCGAGGTGAGCAGTTCTTC.

The V call is TRBV10-3, the J call TRBJ2-3; TRBD2 is a possible D gene (5 bases). The CDR3 length is 12 residues. Germline CDR1 and CDR2: ENHRY and SYGVKD. The V gene lost 4 bases and the J gene lost 5 bases, with 7 bases spanning the gap. CDR3 nucleotides: TGTGCCATCAGTGGGGCGGGAGATACGCAGTATTTT. Amino acids: CAISGAGDTQYF.

The chain links TRBV7-9 to TRBJ2-5; 8 bases map to TRBD1. The tail of the sequence fits TRBJ2-7 better, so the J call may be wrong. The CDR3 is 14 residues long. Looked up from germline, CDR1 is SEHNR and CDR2 is FQNEAQ (reference sequence). The CDR3 loop reads CASSSGTGYYEQYF. In DNA form, the CDR3 reads TGTGCCAGCAGCTCCGGGACAGGATACTACGAGCAGTACTTC.